This T cell receptor (beta chain) was sequenced in a study of T-cell memory formation after mild COVID-19. The CDR3 consists of 13 residues. Germline loops: CDR1 LGHDT, CDR2 YNNKEL (reference sequence). Trimming stripped 4 bases from V and 5 bases from J, with 9 bases between. Via MiXCR, TCRdb re-called the 5' RACE reads, giving one row per CDR3 protein. Of approximately 65,000 distinct CDR3 sequences listed, 9.3% are singletons. V and J are TRBV3-1 and TRBJ1-5; possible D gene TRBD1, 5 bases. Source material: PBMCs or a T cell subset sorted from them (not recorded which). The sequence was collected from a man younger than 35 who had mild COVID-19 (a few samples of this study predate the infection). Cell type and time point are not known. Here the CDR3 reads CASSLQGDQPQHF. DNA of the CDR3: TGTGCCAGCAGCCTTCAGGGCGATCAGCCCCAGCATTTT.